There are a few counts of the clone carrying this T cell receptor (beta chain). The antigen is undetermined. Germline V gives CDR1 KGHSH, CDR2 LQKENI. The trim removed 4 bases at V and 0 bases at J, leaving 3 bases unmatched. The CDR3 totals 15 residues. These data come from a study of CD8 T cells in ankylosing spondylitis. Findings of the study overall: It was reported that disease-linked clones were significantly enriched in matched ankylosing spondylitis synovial fluid. Blood of patients with ankylosing spondylitis appeared to be characterized by a TCR beta motif of seven or eight highly homologous variants.

Each TCR beta library was made by quantitative 5'-RACE that incorporated molecular barcodes. TCRdb itself ran the 5' RACE reads through MiXCR, one entry per CDR3 protein. The sample includes 84,000 or so distinct CDR3 sequences, about 27% of them seen just once. The chain employs TRBV18 and TRBJ2-5, with 9 bases that match TRBD1. This receptor was obtained from a male donor with ankylosing spondylitis or in good health (not recorded which). The specimen sequenced was blood, either unsorted or a sorted T cell fraction (not recorded which). CDR3 protein: CASSLTGGNQETQYF. The CDR3 DNA is TGTGCCAGCTCACTGACAGGGGGAAACCAAGAGACCCAGTACTTC. Full variable domain (rest looked up from reference TRBV18 and TRBJ2-5): NAGVMQNPRHLVRRRGQEARLRCSPMKGHSHVYWYRQLPEEGLKFMVYLQKENIIDESGMPKERFSAEFPKEGPSILRIQQVVRGDSAAYFCASSLTGGNQETQYFGPGTRLLVL.